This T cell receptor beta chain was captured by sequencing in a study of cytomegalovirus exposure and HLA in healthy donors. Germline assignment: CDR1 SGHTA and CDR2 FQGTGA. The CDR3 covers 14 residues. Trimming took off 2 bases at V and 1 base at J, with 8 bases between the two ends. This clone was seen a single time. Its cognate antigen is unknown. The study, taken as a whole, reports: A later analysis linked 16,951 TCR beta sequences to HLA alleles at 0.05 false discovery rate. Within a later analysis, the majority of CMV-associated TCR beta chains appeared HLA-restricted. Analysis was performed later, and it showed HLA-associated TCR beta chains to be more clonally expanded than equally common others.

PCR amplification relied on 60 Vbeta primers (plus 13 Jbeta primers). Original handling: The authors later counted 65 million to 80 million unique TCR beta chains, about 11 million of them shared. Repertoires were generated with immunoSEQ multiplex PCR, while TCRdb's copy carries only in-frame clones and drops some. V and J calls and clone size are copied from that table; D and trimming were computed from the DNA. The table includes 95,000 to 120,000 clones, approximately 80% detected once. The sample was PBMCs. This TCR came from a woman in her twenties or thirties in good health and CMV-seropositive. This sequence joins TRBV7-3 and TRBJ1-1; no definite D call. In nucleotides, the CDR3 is TGTGCCAGCAGCTTAGGAGTAACGAACACTGAAGCTTTCTTT. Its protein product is CASSLGVTNTEAFF.